The 9 T cell receptor beta chains below were found in one sample sequenced in a study of blood T cell repertoires in COVID-19. Libraries were prepared by immunoSEQ multiplex PCR; TCRdb keeps only in-frame clonotypes and omits some of them. The sample holds roughly 100,000 clones, about four fifths seen once. Sequences were obtained from peripheral blood. Receptors originate from an elderly woman with acute or convalescent COVID-19.

This clone was seen many times. V usage is TRBV9 and J usage is TRBJ1-1; D remains unclear. This CDR3 comprises 13 residues. The V gene's germline CDR1 is SGDLS and CDR2 YYNGEE. V lost 4 bases to trimming and J lost 5 bases, with 12 bases between them. This CDR3 is CASSPGSGTEAFF. For the CDR3, the DNA is TGTGCCAGCAGCCCTGGTTCGGGGACTGAAGCTTTCTTT.

The chain is built from TRBV28 and TRBJ1-2, with 9 bases lining up with TRBD1. Germline lookup yields CDR1 MDHEN and CDR2 SYDVKM. V gave up 2 bases and J gave up 1 base; unmatched junction bases: 8. The CDR3 extends over 17 amino acids. The chain's CDR3 is CASSLTSGTGLNYGYTF. The CDR3 DNA follows: TGTGCCAGCAGTTTAACCTCCGGGACAGGGCTTAACTATGGCTACACCTTC.

This chain connects TRBV11-2 to TRBJ1-6; D ambiguous. From germline, CDR1 is SGHAT and CDR2 FQNNGV. The V end was cut by 5 bases, the J end by 5 bases, with 4 bases between. The CDR3 is 12 residues long. As DNA, the CDR3 is TGTGCCAGCAGCCTAAATAATTCACCCCTCCACTTT. Protein: CASSLNNSPLHF.

The chain recombines TRBV5-5 with TRBJ1-2; D is unclear. V lost 1 base, J lost 7 bases, and 11 bases lay in between. This CDR3 region has 13 residues. Germline V lookup: CDR1 SGHKS, CDR2 YYEKEE (reference sequence). For the CDR3, the DNA is TGTGCCAGCAGCTTGTCATACGCGAGTGGCTACACCTTC. It yields the protein CASSLSYASGYTF.

The rearrangement joins TRBV5-5 to TRBJ2-7; unclear D gene. Germline lookup yields CDR1 SGHKS and CDR2 YYEKEE (reference sequence). Trimming took 0 bases from V and 2 from J, leaving 9 bases between them. The CDR3 runs 14 residues. Written as DNA, the CDR3 is TGTGCCAGCAGCTTGGGTAGAGCTACCTACGAGCAGTACTTC. Its protein product is CASSLGRATYEQYF.

The chain has TRBV6-2 or TRBV6-3 and TRBJ2-1; 8 positions agree with TRBD2. The CDR3 spans 15 residues. V lost 5 bases, J lost 8 bases, and 11 bases stayed unmatched. CDR1 and CDR2 from the germline V gene are MNHEY and SVGEGT. CDR3 DNA: TGTGCCAGCAGTGTCCCGCGGACAGCGGGAGATGAGCAGTTCTTC. Its translation is CASSVPRTAGDEQFF.

V gene TRBV5-4 combines with J gene TRBJ2-5; the match to TRBD2 covers 12 bases. CDR1 is SGHNT and CDR2 is YYREEE in the germline V gene (reference sequence). Trimming at V came to 4 bases and at J to 2 bases, leaving 3 bases not matched to a gene. The length of the CDR3 is 15 residues. DNA for the CDR3: TGTGCCAGCAGCAGGACTAGCGGGGAGCAAGAGACCCAGTACTTC. As protein: CASSRTSGEQETQYF.

This rearrangement joins TRBV2 to TRBJ1-4; 7 bases fit TRBD1. This CDR3 is built from 13 residues. The junction had 4 bases not matched to a gene; V was cut back by 7 bases and J by 5 bases. CDR1 is SNHLY, CDR2 FYNNEI, per germline. The CDR3 DNA reads TGTGCCAGCAAGGGACAGAGAAATGAAAAACTGTTTTTT. It is translated as CASKGQRNEKLFF.

This clone turned up a few times. The chain has TRBV3-1 (or the pseudogene TRBV3-2) and TRBJ2-5, with a weak D call TRBD1 (5 bases). The length of the CDR3 is 15 residues. V was clipped by 4 bases and J by 1 base, with 13 bases between them. The V gene's germline CDR1 is LGHDT and CDR2 YNNKEL (reference sequence). CDR3 bases: TGTGCCAGCAGCCGCCAACAGGCCATCCAAGAGACCCAGTACTTC. Its translation: CASSRQQAIQETQYF.